Each of the 32 T cell receptor beta chains below was sequenced from the same sample in a study of cytomegalovirus exposure and HLA in healthy donors. Primers for the PCR totalled 60 Vbeta and 13 Jbeta. Generated by immunoSEQ multiplex PCR, the TCRdb table keeps only in-frame clones and is missing some. This sample yields 100,000 or so clones, of which 74% are seen a single time; approximately 2% belongs to the top ten. Sequenced: PBMCs. Receptors originate from a human donor in good health.

This clone was seen more than once but under ten times. The genes are TRBV7-2 and TRBJ2-5; no clear D. Looked up from germline, CDR1 is SGHTA and CDR2 is FQGNSA. V was trimmed by 5 bases and J by 4 bases, leaving 11 bases between them. This CDR3 has 13 amino acids. The CDR3 bases are TGTGCCAGCAGCCACCGAGGATCAGAGACCCAGTACTTC. This translates into CASSHRGSETQYF.

V gene TRBV7-9 combines with J gene TRBJ1-5; the D gene is possibly TRBD1 (5 bases). V lost 5 bases and J lost 7, with 15 bases in between. Germline-derived CDR1 and CDR2 are SEHNR and FQNEAQ (reference sequence). CDR3 length: 14 residues. The CDR3 sequence: CASSPGLVGQPQHF. CDR3 DNA sequence: TGTGCCAGCAGCCCAGGGTTGGTAGGACAGCCCCAGCATTTT. The complete variable domain, with remaining parts taken from reference TRBV7-9 and TRBJ1-5, reads DTGVSQNPRHKITKRGQNVTFRCDPISEHNRLYWYRQTLGQGPEFLTYFQNEAQLEKSRLLSDRFSAERPKGSFSTLEIQRTEQGDSAMYLCASSPGLVGQPQHFGDGTRLSIL.

The chain carries TRBV25-1 and TRBJ2-3, with D possibly being TRBD2 (6 bases). Germline V gene sequence: CDR1 MGHDK, CDR2 SYGVNS. Trimming cost V 4 bases and J 2 bases, with 13 bases left between them. CDR3 length equals 15 residues. The CDR3 spells CASSGTEGITDTQYF. CDR3 nucleotides: TGTGCCAGCAGTGGGACGGAGGGGATCACAGATACGCAGTATTTT.

The chain uses TRBV15 and TRBJ1-2; D may be TRBD1 (5 bases). Deletions cut 0 bases from V and 4 bases from J, with 18 bases between. This CDR3 is built from 17 residues. Germline V gene lookup returns CDR1 LNHNV and CDR2 YYDKDF (reference sequence). As DNA, the CDR3 is TGTGCCACCAGCAGAGAGTGGGGGGGACCGGTCGGCTATGGCTACACCTTC. It specifies CATSREWGGPVGYGYTF.

The chain combines TRBV4-1 with TRBJ2-4; D ambiguous. This CDR3 has 12 residues. Germline V CDR1 and CDR2: MGHRA, YSYEKL. V gave up 2 bases and J gave up 5 bases, with 4 bases separating them. This chain's CDR3 is CASSQTENIQYF. The CDR3 DNA reads TGCGCCAGCAGCCAAACTGAAAACATTCAGTACTTC.

The gene calls are TRBV10-2 and TRBJ2-1; 14 bases align to TRBD2. CDR3 length equals 15 residues. The V segment lost 3 bases and the J segment 8 bases; nucleotides outside the gene matches: 3. Germline V gene data show CDR1 as WSHSY and CDR2 as SAAADI. The CDR3 reads CASSDGTSGSYEQFF. DNA of the CDR3: TGCGCCAGCAGTGATGGGACTAGCGGGAGTTATGAGCAGTTCTTC.

V gene TRBV5-1 combines with J gene TRBJ2-7, with 7 nucleotides matching TRBD1. V was clipped by 4 bases and J by 2 bases; unmatched bases: 6. The CDR3 extends over 14 amino acids. Germline V gene data show CDR1 as SGHRS and CDR2 as YFSETQ. CDR3 residues: CASSPDRFTYEQYF. DNA for the CDR3: TGCGCCAGCAGCCCGGACAGGTTCACCTACGAGCAGTACTTC.

Here the CDR3 DNA reads TGTGCCAGCAGCTTAGAAGGCGGCAGTCAAGAGACCCAGTACTTC. It is translated as CASSLEGGSQETQYF. The chain joins TRBV11-3 to TRBJ2-5; no clear D gene. Looked up from germline, CDR1 is SGHNT and CDR2 is YENEEA. Between the trimmed V and J ends, which lost 0 bases and 2 bases, there was a span of 10 bases. CDR3 size: 15 residues. Using reference TRBV11-3 and TRBJ2-5 for the parts outside the CDR3, the full variable domain is EAGVVQSPRYKIIEKKQPVAFWCNPISGHNTLYWYLQNLGQGPELLIRYENEEAVDDSQLPKDRFSAERLKGVDSTLKIQPAELGDSAVYLCASSLEGGSQETQYFGPGTRLLVL.

The CDR3 spells CAWSQGSNQPQHF. Here the CDR3 DNA reads TGTGCCTGGAGTCAGGGGAGTAATCAGCCCCAGCATTTT. The V gene is TRBV30, the J gene TRBJ1-5; tentatively, D is TRBD1 (6 bases). With 2 bases removed from V and 4 bases from J, the gap between germline ends came to 9 bases. Looked up from germline, CDR1 is GTSNPN and CDR2 is SVGIG (reference sequence). This CDR3 contains 13 residues.

Comment on this clone: One junction end disagrees with the germline gene, perhaps due to a read error. V usage is TRBV28 and J usage is TRBJ1-4; TRBD1 is a possible D gene (5 bases). Germline CDR1 is MDHEN and CDR2 is SYDVKM. The CDR3 runs 12 residues. The CDR3 protein is CASSPTGTPDDF. CDR3 nucleotide sequence: TGTGCCAGCAGTCCCACCGGGACTCCTGACGATTTT.

The chain recombines TRBV27 with TRBJ1-1, with 8 bases identical to TRBD1. The germline CDR1 and CDR2 sequences are MNHEY and SMNVEV (reference sequence). The ends lost 6 bases at V and 6 bases at J; junction bases unmatched: 12. The CDR3 covers 15 residues. The CDR3 DNA is TGTGCCAGCAGACACTCGGACAGGGCTGTTCCTGAAGCTTTCTTT. It specifies CASRHSDRAVPEAFF.

J is TRBJ1-5 and V is TRBV14; D not resolved. The V and J ends lost 4 bases and 3 bases respectively, with 7 bases between them. Germline V CDR1 and CDR2: SGHDN, FVKESK. The CDR3 contains 13 residues. For the CDR3, the DNA is TGTGCCAGCAGCCTCGGACTCAATCAGCCCCAGCATTTT. Its protein is CASSLGLNQPQHF.

This chain uses TRBV5-1 with TRBJ2-2; the D gene is possibly TRBD1 (6 bases). Germline V CDR1 and CDR2: SGHRS, YFSETQ. The CDR3 has 13 residues. Trimming removed 4 bases from V and 6 bases from J, with 10 bases in between. CDR3 region: CASSPQGAGELFF. The CDR3 DNA reads as TGCGCCAGCAGCCCACAGGGAGCCGGGGAGCTGTTTTTT.

Only a few counts were recorded for this clone. The CDR3 spells CASSLETTKNTEAFF. In DNA, the CDR3 is TGCGCCAGCAGCTTGGAGACAACGAAGAACACTGAAGCTTTCTTT. V and J are TRBV5-1 and TRBJ1-1, with D uncertain. CDR3 length equals 15 residues. Trimming removed 0 bases from V and 1 base from J, with 10 bases in between. Germline CDR1 is SGHRS and CDR2 is YFSETQ.

This clone has only a few counts. This CDR3 is CASSLARTGVWYF. The CDR3 bases are TGTGCCAGCAGCTTAGCGAGGACAGGGGTTTGGTACTTC. The rearrangement uses TRBV7-8 and TRBJ2-7; TRBD1 agrees at 9 bases. The CDR3 spans 13 residues. Looked up from germline, CDR1 is SGHVS and CDR2 is FQNEAQ. V gave up 0 bases and J gave up 12 bases; unmatched junction bases: 6.

The CDR3 reads CASRGQGANYGYTF. In nucleotides, the CDR3 is TGTGCCAGCAGGGGACAGGGGGCTAACTATGGCTACACCTTC. The J gene is TRBJ1-2, the V gene TRBV25-1, with 11 bases lining up with TRBD1. The CDR3 sequence is 14 residues long. V was pared by 6 bases and J by 0 bases, with 0 bases of the junction left unmatched. Germline CDR1 reads MGHDK; CDR2 reads SYGVNS.

The V call is TRBV10-3, the J call TRBJ2-1, with 15 nucleotides matching TRBD2. The CDR3 consists of 17 residues. V trimming: 2 bases; J trimming: 9 bases; junction bases outside the gene matches: 8. Per the germline V gene, CDR1 is ENHRY and CDR2 is SYGVKD. CDR3 in DNA: TGTGCCATCAGTGAGCCCGGGACTAGCGGGAGGAGGGGTGAGCAGTTCTTC. This encodes CAISEPGTSGRRGEQFF.

This chain connects TRBV28 to TRBJ2-1; possible D gene TRBD1, 6 bases. The CDR3 consists of 12 residues. The germline V and J ends were trimmed by 4 bases and 9 bases, with 10 bases remaining between them. Germline assignment: CDR1 MDHEN and CDR2 SYDVKM. The CDR3 nucleotides are TGTGCCAGCAGTTCAGGGGCGTCTGAGCAGTTCTTC. This sequence encodes CASSSGASEQFF. The entire variable domain, with the rest obtained from reference TRBV28 and TRBJ2-1, is as follows: DVKVTQSSRYLVKRTGEKVFLECVQDMDHENMFWYRQDPGLGLRLIYFSYDVKMKEKGDIPEGYSVSREKKERFSLILESASTNQTSMYLCASSSGASEQFFGPGTRLTVL.

The chain combines TRBV19 with TRBJ2-7; D is unresolved. The ends were cut back, 5 bases at V and 2 bases at J, with 16 bases in the middle. Germline V gene data show CDR1 as LNHDA and CDR2 as SQIVND (reference sequence). The CDR3 runs to 15 residues. The CDR3 spells CASSPSVRPAYEQYF. Here the CDR3 DNA reads TGTGCCAGTAGTCCGTCGGTGCGGCCCGCCTACGAGCAGTACTTC.

This clone appeared a single time. J is TRBJ1-1 and V is TRBV27; no clear D gene. Looked up from germline, CDR1 is MNHEY and CDR2 is SMNVEV (reference sequence). CDR3 length: 13 residues. V was trimmed by 5 bases and J by 1 base, leaving 8 bases between them. The CDR3 loop reads CASSPSGNTEAFF. DNA of the CDR3: TGTGCCAGCAGTCCCTCAGGGAACACTGAAGCTTTCTTT.

The rearrangement links TRBV6-5 to TRBJ2-5; 12 nucleotides align to TRBD2. This CDR3 has 16 amino acids. CDR1 is MNHEY and CDR2 is SVGAGI in the germline V gene. After removal of 2 bases from V and 2 bases from J, the junction contained 3 bases not matched to a gene. The CDR3 DNA reads as TGTGCCAGCAGTTACCCCGGGACTAGCGGGCAAGAGACCCAGTACTTC. Encoded protein: CASSYPGTSGQETQYF.

The genes are TRBV5-1 and TRBJ2-1; 9 positions match TRBD1. CDR3 size: 17 residues. From germline, CDR1 is SGHRS and CDR2 YFSETQ. After removal of 4 bases from V and 1 base from J, the junction contained 9 bases not matched to a gene. The CDR3 sequence: CASSRGQGSISYNEQFF. CDR3 DNA sequence: TGCGCCAGCAGCCGGGGACAGGGATCAATTTCCTACAATGAGCAGTTCTTC.

The CDR3 here is CASSLVRGHGELFF. CDR3 DNA: TGTGCCAGCAGCTTAGTCAGGGGTCACGGGGAGCTGTTTTTT. The chain has TRBV7-6 and TRBJ2-2; tentatively, D is TRBD1 (6 bases). V was cut by 1 base and J by 7 bases, with 10 bases left in between. Germline V CDR1 and CDR2: SGHVS, FNYEAQ. CDR3 length equals 14 residues.

The V and J genes are TRBV30 and TRBJ2-7; TRBD2 matches 7 bases. Germline lookup yields CDR1 GTSNPN and CDR2 SVGIG (reference sequence). The junction had 1 base not matched to a gene; V was cut back by 3 bases and J by 2 bases. The CDR3 length is 12 residues. This CDR3 is CAWRAGTYEQYF. In DNA form, the CDR3 reads TGTGCCTGGAGAGCGGGAACCTACGAGCAGTACTTC.

The chain has TRBV7-3 and TRBJ2-7, with a weak D call TRBD2 (6 bases). V lost 5 bases and J lost 0, with 14 bases in between. Germline assignment: CDR1 SGHTA and CDR2 FQGTGA. The CDR3 sequence is 15 residues long. The CDR3 DNA is TGTGCCAGCAGCCCGGGACTCTCCAGCTCCTACGAGCAGTACTTC. It encodes CASSPGLSSSYEQYF.

The chain combines TRBV29-1 with TRBJ1-3; 7 bases are a match to TRBD1. CDR1 is SQVTM and CDR2 is ANQGSEA in the germline V gene. This CDR3 contains 15 residues. CDR3 loop: CTLPGGPGPGNTIYF. In nucleotides, the CDR3 is TGCACTTTACCAGGGGGGCCTGGCCCTGGAAACACCATATATTTT.

The chain has TRBV18 and TRBJ2-7; TRBD2 matches 9 bases. The germline V gene has CDR1 KGHSH and CDR2 LQKENI. V lost 2 bases, J lost 7 bases, and 6 bases stayed unmatched. This CDR3 region has 14 residues. CDR3 amino acids: CASSPGSGGYEQYF. CDR3 in DNA: TGTGCCAGCTCACCAGGTAGCGGGGGATATGAGCAGTACTTC.

This chain uses TRBV7-9 with TRBJ1-5; 7 bases agree with TRBD1. With V trimmed by 4 bases and J by 0 bases, 6 bases remained unmatched. The CDR3 length is 16 residues. The germline gives CDR1 SEHNR, CDR2 FQNEAQ (reference sequence). The CDR3 loop reads CASSSGTALSNQPQHF. The CDR3 nucleotides are TGTGCCAGCAGCTCAGGGACAGCTCTTAGCAATCAGCCCCAGCATTTT. Based on the CDR3 plus reference TRBV7-9 and TRBJ1-5, the full variable domain is DTGVSQNPRHKITKRGQNVTFRCDPISEHNRLYWYRQTLGQGPEFLTYFQNEAQLEKSRLLSDRFSAERPKGSFSTLEIQRTEQGDSAMYLCASSSGTALSNQPQHFGDGTRLSIL.

This chain links TRBV5-6 with TRBJ2-1; weak D call: TRBD1 (5 bases). The germline V gene has CDR1 SGHDT and CDR2 YYEEEE. Trimming removed 1 base at V and 7 bases at J, with 9 bases between. CDR3 length equals 13 residues. CDR3 DNA: TGTGCCAGCAGCTTGTCAGGGCGGAATGAGCAGTTCTTC. It translates to CASSLSGRNEQFF.

The chain joins TRBV11-2 to TRBJ2-1; 7 bases align to TRBD1. Germline-derived CDR1 and CDR2 are SGHAT and FQNNGV. The CDR3 totals 14 residues. Unmatched junction bases numbered 8, after V lost 5 bases and J lost 7 bases. The CDR3 DNA is TGTGCCAGCAGCCGAGACAGGGTAGGGAATGAGCAGTTCTTC. It translates to CASSRDRVGNEQFF.

The chain employs TRBV19 and TRBJ1-6; 9 bases match TRBD1. The CDR3 is 16 residues long. The V and J ends lost 4 bases and 7 bases, in that order; junction bases with no gene match: 8. Per germline, CDR1 LNHDA and CDR2 SQIVND (reference sequence). The CDR3: CASSTLGTGLNSPLHF. The CDR3 bases are TGTGCCAGTAGTACACTGGGGACAGGGCTAAATTCACCCCTCCACTTT.

The chain employs TRBV5-1 and TRBJ2-5, with 7 bases aligning to TRBD1. CDR3 length equals 14 residues. V shed 5 bases, J shed 5 bases, and the junction held 9 bases outside the gene matches. The germline CDR1 and CDR2 sequences are SGHRS and YFSETQ. The CDR3 reads CASSSQGSGETQYF. As DNA, the CDR3 is TGCGCCAGCAGTTCACAGGGGAGTGGCGAGACCCAGTACTTC. The complete variable domain, with remaining parts taken from reference TRBV5-1 and TRBJ2-5, reads KAGVTQTPRYLIKTRGQQVTLSCSPISGHRSVSWYQQTPGQGLQFLFEYFSETQRNKGNFPGRFSGRQFSNSRSEMNVSTLELGDSALYLCASSSQGSGETQYFGPGTRLLVL.